This T cell receptor (beta chain) was obtained from a study of T cells after yellow fever vaccination. TCRdb re-called the 5' RACE reads with MiXCR, one entry per CDR3 protein. Of more than 120,000 distinct CDR3 sequences listed, roughly 8% were seen once; the top ten hold 0.73%. CDR1 is MDHEN, CDR2 SYDVKM, per germline. The CDR3 has 14 amino acids. Trimming took off 6 bases at V and 3 bases at J, with 15 bases between the two ends. This clonotype was counted at least ten times. This chain joins TRBV28 and TRBJ2-7, with D maybe TRBD2 (5 bases). The sample in question was CD4+ T cells sorted from PBMCs, obtained 5 days after the yellow fever booster vaccination. The source is a man aged 25 to 40 who received the YFV17D yellow fever vaccine. DNA for the CDR3: TGTGCCAGCAGGGGGAGAAAGAAAAGCTACGAGCAGTACTTC. Its translation: CASRGRKKSYEQYF. Full variable domain (missing parts from reference TRBV28 and TRBJ2-7): DVKVTQSSRYLVKRTGEKVFLECVQDMDHENMFWYRQDPGLGLRLIYFSYDVKMKEKGDIPEGYSVSREKKERFSLILESASTNQTSMYLCASRGRKKSYEQYFGPGTRLTVT.